Following are 2 T cell receptor beta chains from one sample sequenced in a study of cytomegalovirus exposure and HLA in healthy donors. Vbeta (60) and Jbeta (13) primers were used in the PCR. TCRdb's table, derived via immunoSEQ multiplex PCR, lists solely in-frame clones and lacks some. The sample gives about 130,000 clones, more than 65% of which show up once; about 2.7% is in the top ten. Sequenced: PBMCs. These receptor sequences come from a woman aged 18-29 years in good health and CMV-seropositive.

This clone has only a few counts. The V call is TRBV7-9, the J call TRBJ2-5; D is unresolved. CDR1 and CDR2 (germline): SEHNR, FQNEAQ (reference sequence). The CDR3 consists of 16 residues. The germline V and J ends were trimmed by 5 bases and 4 bases, with 20 bases remaining between them. The CDR3: CASSRTANGVGETQYF. Here the CDR3 DNA reads TGTGCCAGCAGCCGAACCGCCAATGGAGTTGGAGAGACCCAGTACTTC.

This clone was recorded once. The chain combines TRBV7-9 with TRBJ2-5, with a tentative D call TRBD2 (5 bases). The CDR3 is made up of 15 amino acids. Per germline, CDR1 SEHNR and CDR2 FQNEAQ (reference sequence). V lost 4 bases to trimming and J lost 4 bases, with 16 bases between them. CDR3 nucleotides: TGTGCCAGCAGCTCCGTCGGGGTCGTTGGAGAGACCCAGTACTTC. Protein product: CASSSVGVVGETQYF.